These 29 T cell receptor beta chains were all obtained from the same sample, sequenced in a study of cytomegalovirus exposure and HLA in healthy donors (dated by TCRdb to 2016 to 2017). The method was the immunoSEQ multiplex PCR assay. For the multiplex PCR, a mixture combining 60 forward primers for TCR Vbeta segments and 13 reverse primers for TCR Jbeta segments was used. TCRdb stores this immuneACCESS table with in-frame sequences only. Part of the clones is absent; in the studies checked, under half of the shortfall reflects unresolved V genes, and no reason is known for the rest. This sample comprises 150,000 to 200,000 clones, roughly 82% of them detected only once. The ten most abundant clones make up more than 1.5% of the sample. The sequenced sample consisted of PBMCs. The receptors originated from a man aged 40-49 years in good health and CMV-seronegative.

This chain uses TRBV4-1 with TRBJ1-6, with 8 bases that match TRBD1. After removal of 0 bases from V and 8 bases from J, the junction contained 3 bases not matched to a gene. The CDR3 runs 15 residues. Germline CDR1 and CDR2: MGHRA and YSYEKL. The CDR3 is CASSQDDRGDSPLHF. The DNA for the CDR3 is TGCGCCAGCAGCCAAGATGACAGGGGAGATTCACCCCTCCACTTT.

This chain links TRBV23-1 with TRBJ1-4, with 7 bases aligning to TRBD1. TRBV23-1 is treated as an ORF (open reading frame) with a function not yet certain. V lost 0 bases, J lost 4 bases, and 8 bases stayed unmatched. The CDR3 runs to 17 residues. CDR3 sequence (DNA): TGCGCCAGCAGTCAATCAAGACAAGGACAGGTTAATGAAAAACTGTTTTTT. Translating gives CASSQSRQGQVNEKLFF.

The chain has TRBV5-6 and TRBJ2-2; 9 bases fit TRBD1. Germline V gene lookup returns CDR1 SGHDT and CDR2 YYEEEE. J was trimmed by 5 bases and V by 4 bases; bases with no gene match: 6. This CDR3 is 15 amino acids long. The CDR3 reads CASSPGTGFTGELFF. In DNA, the CDR3 is TGTGCCAGCAGCCCCGGGACAGGGTTTACCGGGGAGCTGTTTTTT. The full variable domain, its missing parts supplied by reference TRBV5-6 and TRBJ2-2, is DAGVTQSPTHLIKTRGQQVTLRCSPKSGHDTVSWYQQALGQGPQFIFQYYEEEERQRGNFPDRFSGHQFPNYSSELNVNALLLGDSALYLCASSPGTGFTGELFFGEGSRLTVL.

V gene TRBV27 combines with J gene TRBJ1-2; D might be TRBD1 (6 bases). V gave up 10 bases and J gave up 7 bases, with 22 bases separating them. Germline V gene lookup returns CDR1 MNHEY and CDR2 SMNVEV (reference sequence). CDR3 length equals 14 residues. The CDR3 region is CATFLRGAGSGYTF. In nucleotides, the CDR3 is TGTGCCACCTTTCTCCGGGGGGCTGGTAGTGGCTACACCTTC.

The genes are TRBV28 and TRBJ1-3; D perhaps matches TRBD1 (5 bases). The CDR3 has 14 amino acids. Germline V lookup: CDR1 MDHEN, CDR2 SYDVKM. Trimming cost V 7 bases and J 2 bases, with 12 bases left between them. CDR3 bases: TGTGCCAGCACCCAGGGAGGTGCTGGAAACACCATATATTTT. It yields the protein CASTQGGAGNTIYF.

J is TRBJ2-5 and V is TRBV13, with a weak D call TRBD1 (5 bases). The CDR3 is 14 residues long. Germline V gene sequence: CDR1 PRHDT, CDR2 FYEKMQ (reference sequence). Trimming removed 6 bases from V and 5 bases from J, with 16 bases in between. CDR3: CASRLKGVGETQYF. In DNA form, the CDR3 reads TGTGCCAGCAGACTCAAAGGGGTTGGGGAGACCCAGTACTTC.

The genes are TRBV15 and TRBJ2-1; D perhaps matches TRBD2 (7 bases). V was pared by 3 bases and J by 3 bases, with 18 bases between. This CDR3 has 17 amino acids. The germline V gene encodes CDR1 LNHNV and CDR2 YYDKDF (reference sequence). As DNA, the CDR3 is TGTGCCACCAGCAGTGACGGGGGGAGGGGGTACTACAATGAGCAGTTCTTC. This gives the protein CATSSDGGRGYYNEQFF.

The rearrangement links TRBV5-4 to TRBJ1-6; tentatively, D is TRBD1 (6 bases). Germline V CDR1 and CDR2: SGHNT, YYREEE (reference sequence). V gave up 4 bases and J gave up 13 bases, with 12 bases separating them. CDR3 length: 12 residues. The CDR3 protein is CASSRQGNPLHF. CDR3 DNA sequence: TGTGCCAGCAGCAGGCAGGGGAACCCCCTCCACTTT.

The chain couples TRBV6-5 to TRBJ1-6, with TRBD1 identical over 10 bases. The trim removed 9 bases at V and 8 bases at J, leaving 7 bases unmatched. The CDR3 runs 14 residues. Germline CDR1 is MNHEY and CDR2 is SVGAGI. The CDR3 DNA reads as TGTGCCAGTCGGACAGGGGGGTTTTATTCACCCCTCCACTTT. It yields the protein CASRTGGFYSPLHF.

The chain combines TRBV7-2 with TRBJ2-7; the D gene is possibly TRBD2 (6 bases). Germline-derived CDR1 and CDR2 are SGHTA and FQGNSA. This CDR3 contains 13 residues. V gave up 4 bases and J gave up 4 bases, with 11 bases separating them. This CDR3 is CASSSRAGYEQYF. The CDR3 DNA sequence: TGTGCCAGCAGCTCTCGTGCGGGGTACGAGCAGTACTTC.

The chain recombines TRBV19 with TRBJ2-7, with a tentative D call TRBD1 (5 bases). Germline loops: CDR1 LNHDA, CDR2 SQIVND (reference sequence). This CDR3 is 13 amino acids long. Trimming took 0 bases from V and 3 from J, leaving 6 bases between them. As DNA, the CDR3 is TGTGCCAGTAGTATAGACGACAGCTACGAGCAGTACTTC. It encodes CASSIDDSYEQYF.

The chain links TRBV2 to TRBJ2-3; 8 bases map to TRBD2. V was pared by 6 bases and J by 2 bases, with 10 bases of the junction left unmatched. The CDR3 is made up of 16 amino acids. Germline V gene data show CDR1 as SNHLY and CDR2 as FYNNEI. CDR3 in DNA: TGTGCCAGCAGAGAGGAGGGAGCGGGGGTCACAGATACGCAGTATTTT. It specifies CASREEGAGVTDTQYF.

V gene TRBV4-1 combines with J gene TRBJ2-7; 10 bases align to TRBD2. The CDR3 length is 21 residues. Germline V CDR1 and CDR2: MGHRA, YSYEKL. J gave up 1 base and V 0 bases, and 18 bases lay outside the gene matches. The CDR3 DNA sequence: TGCGCCAGCAGCCAAGATATTCCGCAGCGGGGGGGCTCCGCGTCGTCCTACGAGCAGTACTTC. Protein sequence: CASSQDIPQRGGSASSYEQYF.

The V and J genes are TRBV19 and TRBJ2-5; D perhaps matches TRBD1 (5 bases). CDR3 length equals 14 residues. Per the germline V gene, CDR1 is LNHDA and CDR2 is SQIVND (reference sequence). The V end lost 6 bases, the J end lost 2 bases, and 13 bases lay between the germline ends. CDR3 region: CASRGKRGQETQYF. The CDR3 region has the DNA TGTGCCAGTAGGGGGAAAAGGGGTCAAGAGACCCAGTACTTC.

This clone has just one count. The chain carries TRBV5-1 and TRBJ2-6; D is uncertain. CDR3 length: 13 amino acids. Trimming stripped 4 bases from V and 1 base from J, with 3 bases between. Germline CDR1 reads SGHRS; CDR2 reads YFSETQ. The CDR3 loop is CASSLSGANVLTF. Written as DNA, the CDR3 is TGCGCCAGCAGCCTATCTGGGGCCAACGTCCTGACTTTC.

The chain employs TRBV7-8 and TRBJ1-1; D is unclear. This CDR3 contains 12 residues. V dropped 2 bases and J dropped 5 bases, with 6 bases sitting between them. Germline lookup yields CDR1 SGHVS and CDR2 FQNEAQ. CDR3 region: CASSLSRTEAFF. The CDR3 DNA reads as TGTGCCAGCAGCTTATCCCGGACTGAAGCTTTCTTT. Together with reference TRBV7-8 and TRBJ1-1, the CDR3 gives the full variable domain: GAGVSQSPRYKVAKRGQDVALRCDPISGHVSLFWYQQALGQGPEFLTYFQNEAQLDKSGLPSDRFFAERPEGSVSTLKIQRTQQEDSAVYLCASSLSRTEAFFGQGTRLTVV.

This clone showed up just once. V usage is TRBV4-2 and J usage is TRBJ2-1, with 11 bases aligning to TRBD2. Germline CDR1 and CDR2: LGHNA and YNFKEQ. The CDR3 runs to 15 residues. Germline trimming cut 6 bases from V and 1 base from J; bases unmatched to any gene: 2. The CDR3 DNA sequence: TGTGCCAGCAGGGCTAGCGGGAGGTCCTACAATGAGCAGTTCTTC. Encoded protein: CASRASGRSYNEQFF.

The chain employs TRBV5-1 and TRBJ2-1; TRBD2 is a possible D gene (5 bases). V was cut by 3 bases and J by 7 bases, with 17 bases left in between. The CDR3 length is 15 residues. Germline V gives CDR1 SGHRS, CDR2 YFSETQ. CDR3 sequence (DNA): TGCGCCAGCAGCTCTAAGGACTCCCGGAAGAATGAGCAGTTCTTC. It encodes CASSSKDSRKNEQFF.

The chain joins TRBV10-2 to TRBJ1-1; no definite D call. Germline V gene sequence: CDR1 WSHSY, CDR2 SAAADI. This CDR3 region has 15 residues. Trimming shortened V by 3 bases and J by 1 base, and 12 bases separated the two germline ends. CDR3 sequence (DNA): TGCGCCAGCAGTGACGTCCACGGTTCGAACACTGAAGCTTTCTTT. Encoded protein: CASSDVHGSNTEAFF.

This chain uses TRBV7-2 with TRBJ2-1, with D tentatively TRBD2 (6 bases). The CDR3 extends over 17 amino acids. V was trimmed by 1 base and J by 1 base, leaving 14 bases between them. The germline CDR1 and CDR2 sequences are SGHTA and FQGNSA. The CDR3 DNA reads as TGTGCCAGCAGCTTAGGCAGATTAGCGGCTTCCTACAATGAGCAGTTCTTC. Translating it yields CASSLGRLAASYNEQFF.

The chain carries TRBV5-1 and TRBJ2-3, with D unclear. Trimming took off 4 bases at V and 1 base at J, with 7 bases between the two ends. The CDR3 covers 13 residues. CDR1 SGHRS and CDR2 YFSETQ come from the germline V gene. This CDR3 is CASSTQGTDTQYF. DNA of the CDR3: TGCGCCAGCAGCACCCAGGGCACAGATACGCAGTATTTT.

A few counts support this clone. This rearrangement joins TRBV4-1 to TRBJ1-1; D perhaps matches TRBD1 (6 bases). The CDR3 runs to 15 residues. Germline loops: CDR1 MGHRA, CDR2 YSYEKL. With 4 bases removed from V and 3 bases from J, the gap between germline ends came to 15 bases. The CDR3 sequence is CASSPWGRGDTEAFF. The CDR3 DNA is TGCGCCAGCAGCCCCTGGGGCAGGGGAGACACTGAAGCTTTCTTT.

The rearrangement joins TRBV5-1 to TRBJ1-4; D might be TRBD1 (6 bases). This CDR3 contains 15 residues. V lost 1 base and J lost 6, with 13 bases in between. The germline V gene has CDR1 SGHRS and CDR2 YFSETQ. The CDR3 protein is CASSLRGSGDEKLFF. The CDR3, as DNA: TGCGCCAGCAGCTTGAGGGGGTCTGGAGATGAAAAACTGTTTTTT.

V and J are TRBV6-5 and TRBJ1-1; D is undetermined. CDR3 length: 15 residues. The V and J ends lost 3 bases and 1 base respectively, with 12 bases between them. Germline V gene sequence: CDR1 MNHEY, CDR2 SVGAGI. The CDR3 DNA is TGTGCCAGCAGTTATATGGGCGCGGGGAACACTGAAGCTTTCTTT. It encodes CASSYMGAGNTEAFF.

This CDR3 reads CASTVTSSGQGLEQFF. In DNA, the CDR3 is TGTGCCAGCACCGTAACTTCATCGGGACAGGGGCTTGAGCAGTTCTTC. J is TRBJ2-1 and V is TRBV11-2, with TRBD1 matching over 10 bases. Trimming removed 7 bases from V and 9 bases from J; junction bases left unmatched: 15. The CDR3 runs to 16 residues. Per the germline V gene, CDR1 is SGHAT and CDR2 is FQNNGV.

This chain links TRBV9 with TRBJ2-3; 13 bases agree with TRBD2. In germline, CDR1 is SGDLS, CDR2 YYNGEE. The CDR3 is 15 amino acids. Trimming removed 1 base from V and 6 bases from J; junction bases left unmatched: 2. The CDR3 coding sequence is TGTGCCAGCAGCGTAATGGGACTAGCGGGGGATACGCAGTATTTT. Translation: CASSVMGLAGDTQYF. The complete variable domain, with remaining parts taken from reference TRBV9 and TRBJ2-3, reads DSGVTQTPKHLITATGQRVTLRCSPRSGDLSVYWYQQSLDQGLQFLIQYYNGEERAKGNILERFSAQQFPDLHSELNLSSLELGDSALYFCASSVMGLAGDTQYFGPGTRLTVL.

The chain links TRBV18 to TRBJ1-1, with TRBD1 as a possible D gene (6 bases). The CDR3 covers 14 residues. The V end was cut by 6 bases, the J end by 1 base, with 12 bases between. Germline CDR1 reads KGHSH; CDR2 reads LQKENI. CDR3 in amino acids: CASSPKGQNTEAFF. For the CDR3, the DNA is TGTGCCAGCTCCCCTAAGGGACAGAACACTGAAGCTTTCTTT.

This clone was detected a few times. This chain uses TRBV2 with TRBJ1-1; 7 bases fit TRBD1. Germline V CDR1 and CDR2: SNHLY, FYNNEI. The V and J ends lost 7 bases and 5 bases, in that order; junction bases with no gene match: 7. CDR3 size: 13 residues. The CDR3 nucleotides read TGTGCCAGCACGGGAGGGGGCTCGACTGAAGCTTTCTTT. This sequence encodes CASTGGGSTEAFF.

The chain joins TRBV29-1 to TRBJ1-1, with D maybe TRBD1 (5 bases). Germline V lookup: CDR1 SQVTM, CDR2 ANQGSEA. V shed 5 bases and J shed 4 bases, with 14 bases lying between them. The CDR3 is 13 amino acids. The CDR3 protein is CSVPRHGGTEAFF. Written as DNA, the CDR3 is TGCAGCGTTCCCAGACACGGGGGCACTGAAGCTTTCTTT.